This entry features one TCR beta chain sequence. Which antigen it targets is not known. Within one base of it there is no much larger clone, and no base qualities were kept. The time point label corresponds to: pre-transplant. Thawed unstimulated PBMCs were stained for CD3, CD4 and CD8 and FACS-sorted into CD3+CD4+ and CD3+CD8+ populations. Randomization to immunosuppression withdrawal applied to every one of the 8 studied subjects. Genomic DNA was isolated with the Qiagen DNeasy Blood and Tissue Kit. These data originate in a study of T cell clones after liver transplantation (dated by TCRdb to the late 2010s). The study in broad terms: Samples were obtained from ITN030ST, a randomized trial in which withdrawal of immunosuppression was attempted within 2 years of liver transplantation. Of the 8 liver transplant recipients making up the studied cohort, 3 were classified as tolerant and 5 as non-tolerant. Of the eight recipients, a few were HCV-positive, while the remaining recipients had been transplanted for non-autoimmune, non-viral indications. Donor-reactive T cell clones were identified by TCRbeta sequencing following a pre-transplant mixed lymphocyte reaction and were subsequently tracked in post-transplant blood. Blood samples were taken pre-transplant, pre-randomization before withdrawal, and post-randomization after full withdrawal or failed withdrawal. Until randomization at 12-24 months post-transplant, subjects were given standard immunosuppression, with no induction therapy. Tolerance was defined as complete withdrawal of immunosuppression for at least one year without a rise in liver enzymes beyond twice the upper limit of normal. Third party-reactive TCRbeta sequences from pre-transplant MLRs were also identified as an antigen-independent comparator for donor-reactive sequences.

High-throughput TCRbeta CDR3 sequencing of frozen genomic DNA was performed by immunoSEQ, with PCR amplification, mapping, bias correction and internal controls included. In the paper's pipeline: Productive rearrangements were retained, and unique TCRbeta sequences were defined by the CDR3 nucleotide sequence together with the V and J gene. A sequence counted as donor-reactive only if the sequence showed at least 5-fold expansion in CFSE-low cells compared with unstimulated pre-transplant cells and had a frequency of at least 0.01%. Minimum frequency thresholds were set for each subject on the basis of the unstimulated sample with the lowest template count, so that a detection power of at least 90% was ensured. Repertoire turnover was measured by Jensen-Shannon divergence between the top 1000 TCRbeta sequences post- and pre-transplant. Changes in detection of donor-reactive sequences were assessed with two-sided Fisher's exact tests. TCRdb obtained this table from immuneACCESS and retained in-frame rearrangements with V and J assigned. These tables miss some clones; where compared with another copy, unresolved V genes account for less than half of the shortfall, and the remainder is unexplained. V and J calls and clone size follow that table, whereas D and trimming were derived from the DNA. Across this sample there are 55,000 or so clones, with over 70% seen only once. The top ten clones comprise over 14% of the sample.

For CDR1 and CDR2, the germline V gene lists MDHEN and SYDVKM. Measured from the cysteine to the phenylalanine, the CDR3 is 15 residues long. This entry keeps only the CDR3 DNA: 45 bases, framed from base 1. V loses 5 bases of germline sequence and J loses 6 bases, and the interval between the two ends is 17 bases. The full study reports these points: Without allograft tissue specimens, donor-reactive T cells may have migrated into the graft rather than being deleted. After accounting for repertoire turnover, donor-reactive detection was significantly reduced in 7 of 8 subjects for CD4 and 8 of 8 for CD8. Donor-reactive sequences decreased more than third party-reactive sequences, which suggests partial antigen-specific deletion that was not related to withdrawal success. Low numbers of available donor cells limited the measurable donor-reactive repertoire in two subjects. A significant post-transplant decrease in circulating donor-reactive CD4 TCRbeta sequences was observed in most of the 8 subjects, irrespective of tolerance or HCV status. The conclusions were preliminary, being limited by small, heterogeneous patient numbers and by non-standardized post-transplant time points.

The clonotype was recovered from a human donor who received a liver transplant. The rearranged segments are TRBV28 and TRBJ2-1, with the D segment identity uncertain. The material was CD4+ T cells from blood, obtained before liver transplant. The CDR3 region has the sequence CASSLPFQASNEQFF. DNA sequence: TGTGCCAGCAGTCTCCCCTTCCAGGCCAGCAATGAGCAGTTCTTC.